A single T cell receptor beta chain is shown here with its context. This sample stems from a study of blood T cell repertoires in COVID-19. For the study at large: Some COVID-19 samples were acute and others convalescent; all came from the United States, Italy and Spain.

Data came from immunoSEQ multiplex PCR; TCRdb stores just in-frame clones and leaves some out. The sample has about 57,000 clones, roughly four fifths seen once. Trimming removed 1 base from V and 10 bases from J; junction bases left unmatched: 5. Germline V gene lookup returns CDR1 LGHDT and CDR2 YNNKEL (reference sequence). This CDR3 spans 15 amino acids. The chain employs TRBV3-1 (or the pseudogene TRBV3-2) and TRBJ2-1; 12 nucleotides match TRBD2. The source is a woman older than 75 with acute or convalescent COVID-19. Material for sequencing was peripheral blood. CDR3 coding DNA: TGTGCCAGCAGCCAAGGGACTAGCGGGACAGGCGAGCAGTTCTTC. This sequence encodes CASSQGTSGTGEQFF.